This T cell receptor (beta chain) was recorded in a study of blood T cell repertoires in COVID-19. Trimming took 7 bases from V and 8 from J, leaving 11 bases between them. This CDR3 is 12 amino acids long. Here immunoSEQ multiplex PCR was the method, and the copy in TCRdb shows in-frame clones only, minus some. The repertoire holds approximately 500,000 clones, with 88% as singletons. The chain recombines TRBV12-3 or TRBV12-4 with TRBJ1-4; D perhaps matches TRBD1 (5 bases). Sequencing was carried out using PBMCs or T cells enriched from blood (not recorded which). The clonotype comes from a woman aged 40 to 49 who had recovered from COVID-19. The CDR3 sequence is CASTASGEKLFF. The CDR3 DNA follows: TGTGCCAGCACGGCCTCAGGGGAAAAACTGTTTTTT.